The source of this TCR beta chain is a study of patients and donors after allogeneic stem cell transplantation. Germline lookup yields CDR1 MNHNS and CDR2 SASEGT. Trimming stripped 2 bases from V and 4 bases from J, with 8 bases between. The CDR3 spans 13 residues. TCRdb called the RT-PCR reads again in MiXCR, with one record for every CDR3 protein. The data hold some 200,000 distinct CDR3 sequences, with around 41% observed a single time. The sequencing sample was made of blood, either unsorted or a sorted T cell fraction (not recorded which). The sequence derives from a human donor who was either an allogeneic HSCT recipient or a stem cell or donor lymphocyte infusion donor (not recorded which). It is not recorded whose cells these are; they may come from a transplant donor. The rearrangement joins TRBV6-1 to TRBJ1-2, with unresolved D. The DNA for the CDR3 is TGTGCCAGCAGTGAAACGGCAGGCTATGGCTACACCTTC. Translation gives CASSETAGYGYTF.